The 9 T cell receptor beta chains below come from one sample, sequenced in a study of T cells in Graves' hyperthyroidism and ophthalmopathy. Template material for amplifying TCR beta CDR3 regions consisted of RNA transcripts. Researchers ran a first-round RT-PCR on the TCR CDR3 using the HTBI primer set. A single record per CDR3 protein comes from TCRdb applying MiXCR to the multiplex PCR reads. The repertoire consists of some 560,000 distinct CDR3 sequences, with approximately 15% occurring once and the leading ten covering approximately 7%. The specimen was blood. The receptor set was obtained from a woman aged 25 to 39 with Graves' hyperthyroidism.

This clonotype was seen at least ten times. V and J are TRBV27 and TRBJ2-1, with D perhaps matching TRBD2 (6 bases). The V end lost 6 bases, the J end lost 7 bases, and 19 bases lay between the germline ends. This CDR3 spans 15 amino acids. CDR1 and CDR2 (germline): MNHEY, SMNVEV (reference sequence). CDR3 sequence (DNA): TGTGCCAGCAGCTATGGGGGGAGCGCCATTAATGAGCAGTTCTTC. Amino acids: CASSYGGSAINEQFF.

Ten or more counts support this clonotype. The CDR3 DNA is TGTGCCAGCAACCCAGGACAGGGGAGCAATCAGCCCCAGCATTTT. Its protein product is CASNPGQGSNQPQHF. The chain uses TRBV12-3 or TRBV12-4 and TRBJ1-5, with TRBD1 matching over 9 bases. The CDR3 covers 15 residues. The V gene end was trimmed by 7 bases and the J gene end by 1 base; junction bases not matched to a gene: 5.

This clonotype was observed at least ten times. The CDR3 DNA reads as TGTGCCAGCAGCTTAGGGGCAGGTGTCACCTACGAGCAGTACTTC. It encodes CASSLGAGVTYEQYF. The rearrangement uses TRBV11-2 and TRBJ2-7; D not certain. The CDR3 totals 15 residues. Germline V gives CDR1 SGHAT, CDR2 FQNNGV. Between the trimmed V and J ends, which lost 1 base and 2 bases, there was a span of 12 bases.

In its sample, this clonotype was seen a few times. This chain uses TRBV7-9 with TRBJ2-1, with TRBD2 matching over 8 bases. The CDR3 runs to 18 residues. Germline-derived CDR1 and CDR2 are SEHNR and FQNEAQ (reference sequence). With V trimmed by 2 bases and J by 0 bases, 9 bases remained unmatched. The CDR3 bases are TGTGCCAGCAGCTTACCGACTAGCGCGACCCACTCCTACAATGAGCAGTTCTTC. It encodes CASSLPTSATHSYNEQFF.

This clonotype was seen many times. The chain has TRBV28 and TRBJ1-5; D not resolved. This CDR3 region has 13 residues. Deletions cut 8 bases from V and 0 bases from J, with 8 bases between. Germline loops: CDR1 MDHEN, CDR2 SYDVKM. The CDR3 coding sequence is TGTGCCAGCTCCGACTATAGCAATCAGCCCCAGCATTTT. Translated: CASSDYSNQPQHF. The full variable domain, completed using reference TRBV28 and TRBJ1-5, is DVKVTQSSRYLVKRTGEKVFLECVQDMDHENMFWYRQDPGLGLRLIYFSYDVKMKEKGDIPEGYSVSREKKERFSLILESASTNQTSMYLCASSDYSNQPQHFGDGTRLSIL.

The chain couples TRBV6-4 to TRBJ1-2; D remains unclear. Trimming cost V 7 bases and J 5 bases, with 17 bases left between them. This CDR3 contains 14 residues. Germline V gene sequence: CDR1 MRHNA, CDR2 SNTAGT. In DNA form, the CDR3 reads TGTGCCAGCATCCCCGACGGGGTTCGGTATGGCTACACCTTC. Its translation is CASIPDGVRYGYTF.

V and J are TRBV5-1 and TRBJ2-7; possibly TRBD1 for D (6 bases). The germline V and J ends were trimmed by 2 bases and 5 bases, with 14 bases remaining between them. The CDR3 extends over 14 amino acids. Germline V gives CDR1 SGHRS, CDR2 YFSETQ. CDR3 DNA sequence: TGCGCCAGCAGCTTCAGAGGGGCAGGGGACGAGCAGTACTTC. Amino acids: CASSFRGAGDEQYF. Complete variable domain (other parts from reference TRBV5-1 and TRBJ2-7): KAGVTQTPRYLIKTRGQQVTLSCSPISGHRSVSWYQQTPGQGLQFLFEYFSETQRNKGNFPGRFSGRQFSNSRSEMNVSTLELGDSALYLCASSFRGAGDEQYFGPGTRLTVT.

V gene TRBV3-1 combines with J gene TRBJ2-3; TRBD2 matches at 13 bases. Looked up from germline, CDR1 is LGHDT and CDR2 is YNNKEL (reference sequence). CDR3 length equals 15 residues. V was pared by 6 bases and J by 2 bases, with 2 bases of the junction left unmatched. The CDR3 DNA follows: TGTGCCAGCAGGGGACTAGCGGGAACCACAGATACGCAGTATTTT. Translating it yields CASRGLAGTTDTQYF.

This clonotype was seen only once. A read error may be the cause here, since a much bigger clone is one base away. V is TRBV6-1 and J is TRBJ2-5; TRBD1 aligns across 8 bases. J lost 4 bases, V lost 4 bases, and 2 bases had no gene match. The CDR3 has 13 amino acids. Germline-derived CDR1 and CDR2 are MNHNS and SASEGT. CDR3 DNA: TGTGCCAGCAGTGGAACAGGGGGAGAGACCCAGTACTTC. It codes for CASSGTGGETQYF.